The clone carrying this T cell receptor (beta chain) was found many times. This record belongs to a study of CD8 T cells in ankylosing spondylitis. V shed 3 bases and J 4 bases; nucleotides not matched to a gene: 0. Germline V gene data show CDR1 as LNHNV and CDR2 as YYDKDF (reference sequence). CDR3 size: 13 residues. TCRdb re-called the 5' RACE reads through MiXCR, storing one row per CDR3 protein. This sample yields hundreds of thousands of distinct CDR3 sequences, of which roughly 20% are seen a single time; around 13% belongs to the top ten. The material sequenced was blood, either unsorted or a sorted T cell fraction (not recorded which). This TCR was sampled from a male donor with ankylosing spondylitis or in good health (not recorded which). V and J are TRBV15 and TRBJ2-7; TRBD1 matches 10 bases. CDR3 sequence reads: CATSRDRGYEQYF. Written as DNA, the CDR3 is TGTGCCACCAGCAGGGACAGGGGGTACGAGCAGTACTTC.